This T cell receptor beta chain was sequenced for a study of spatial heterogeneity in lung cancer. Across the whole study: Researchers sequenced follow-up PBMC samples if they had them, and these came a median of about 22 months after resection. Study results and caveats: Ubiquitous expanded tumor TCRs surfaced in blood more at resection than they did at follow-up.

Using its own MiXCR run on the 5' RACE reads, TCRdb lists one record per CDR3 protein. The table lists about 2,400 distinct CDR3 sequences, roughly 29% of them singletons. Indicated time point: blood at routine non-recurrence follow-up after resection. Germline V lookup: CDR1 SSHAT, CDR2 FNYEAQ (reference sequence). This CDR3 has 18 residues. This clonotype qualifies as large (0.1 to 1%). Its antigen remains unidentified. The junction does not match germline at one end; this may be a read error. As an off-target read in a library built for alpha chains, this beta chain has a frequency of little significance.

This sequence joins TRBV7-7 and TRBJ1-3; D not certain. The specimen comprised PBMCs, sampled at follow-up. This clonotype originated in a male donor with early-stage non-small cell lung cancer. CDR3 DNA: TGTGCTAGCACCAAGAGGGCCTCCTGGGTTGGCTCTGGAAACACCATATATTTT. It is translated as CASTKRASWVGSGNTIYF.